Following are 21 T cell receptor beta chains from one sample sequenced in a study of CD8 T cells in cerebrospinal fluid in Alzheimer's disease. From the 10x single-cell sequencing reads, TCRdb lists one entry per CDR3 protein and no DNA. The table lists 1,600 or so distinct CDR3 sequences. The source material was cerebrospinal fluid. The origin of the receptors is a human donor in good health.

This clonotype ranks as large in terms of frequency. CDR3 sequence reads: CASSQGHSYNEQFF. V gene TRBV3-1 combines with J gene TRBJ2-1. The CDR3 has 14 residues. Germline loops: CDR1 LGHDT, CDR2 YNNKEL (reference sequence).

The chain links TRBV19 to TRBJ1-2; TCRdb's D gene call, TRBD1, goes unchecked for lack of DNA. Germline-derived CDR1 and CDR2 are LNHDA and SQIVND (reference sequence). The length of the CDR3 is 16 residues. CDR3 sequence: CASSIAARGFGYGYTF. Supplemented by reference TRBV19 and TRBJ1-2, the full variable domain reads DGGITQSPKYLFRKEGQNVTLSCEQNLNHDAMYWYRQDPGQGLRLIYYSQIVNDFQKGDIAEGYSVSREKKESFPLTVTSAQKNPTAFYLCASSIAARGFGYGYTFGSGTRLTVV.

This chain connects TRBV28 to TRBJ2-7; TCRdb lists TRBD1, though no DNA is available to test this call. The CDR3 runs to 14 residues. The germline gives CDR1 MDHEN, CDR2 SYDVKM. CDR3 sequence: CASSPLRGDGEQYF. Based on the CDR3 plus reference TRBV28 and TRBJ2-7, the full variable domain is DVKVTQSSRYLVKRTGEKVFLECVQDMDHENMFWYRQDPGLGLRLIYFSYDVKMKEKGDIPEGYSVSREKKERFSLILESASTNQTSMYLCASSPLRGDGEQYFGPGTRLTVT.

Judged by frequency, this clonotype is large (0.1 to 1%). The V and J genes are TRBV3-1 and TRBJ2-1. This CDR3 has 15 amino acids. Germline V gene data show CDR1 as LGHDT and CDR2 as YNNKEL (reference sequence). CDR3 sequence: CASSWGLDSYNEQFF.

V is TRBV10-3 and J is TRBJ2-2; as DNA is missing, the TRBD1 call by TCRdb cannot be tested. Germline lookup yields CDR1 ENHRY and CDR2 SYGVKD. The CDR3 runs 15 residues. The CDR3 reads CAIKGQGADTGELFF.

This clonotype counts as medium-sized by frequency. The CDR3 here is CASGISGSGYF. The gene calls are TRBV6-2 or TRBV6-3 and TRBJ2-7; the D call from TCRdb, TRBD2, cannot be confirmed without DNA. The CDR3 covers 11 residues. The germline CDR1 and CDR2 sequences are MNHEY and SVGEGT.

In terms of frequency, this clonotype is medium-sized (0.01 to 0.1%). The chain combines TRBV11-2 with TRBJ1-2. This CDR3 region has 15 residues. Looked up from germline, CDR1 is SGHAT and CDR2 is FQNNGV. This CDR3 is CASSLDAAGDYGYTF.

This clonotype shows up as medium-sized by frequency. This chain joins TRBV18 and TRBJ2-5. In germline, CDR1 is KGHSH, CDR2 LQKENI. The length of the CDR3 is 15 residues. This CDR3 is CASSPPAGGQETQYF. The complete variable domain, with remaining parts taken from reference TRBV18 and TRBJ2-5, reads NAGVMQNPRHLVRRRGQEARLRCSPMKGHSHVYWYRQLPEEGLKFMVYLQKENIIDESGMPKERFSAEFPKEGPSILRIQQVVRGDSAAYFCASSPPAGGQETQYFGPGTRLLVL.

According to its frequency, this clonotype is large. The gene calls are TRBV7-2 and TRBJ1-5; TCRdb returns TRBD1, unconfirmable since there is no DNA. Germline-derived CDR1 and CDR2 are SGHTA and FQGNSA. The CDR3 covers 13 residues. The CDR3 protein is CASSFDREQPQHF.

This clonotype counts as medium-sized by frequency. The chain couples TRBV28 to TRBJ1-5; TCRdb picks TRBD1, but there is no DNA to check that call. Looked up from germline, CDR1 is MDHEN and CDR2 is SYDVKM. The CDR3 has 16 residues. The CDR3 loop is CASSLRGTGGGQPQHF.

This clonotype is identified as medium-sized from frequency. The chain has TRBV19 and TRBJ1-5. This CDR3 comprises 16 residues. CDR1 is LNHDA and CDR2 is SQIVND in the germline V gene (reference sequence). This chain's CDR3 is CASSIAGGLDNQPQHF.

This clonotype is identified as medium-sized (0.01 to 0.1%) from frequency. The gene calls are TRBV28 and TRBJ2-5; TCRdb gives TRBD2 as the D gene, but with no DNA this cannot be confirmed. CDR3 size: 16 residues. Per the germline V gene, CDR1 is MDHEN and CDR2 is SYDVKM. CDR3: CASSLFASGNQETQYF.

Considering frequency, this clonotype is medium-sized. The CDR3 here is CASSRATNEKLFF. The V gene is TRBV18, the J gene TRBJ1-4. Germline V gene data show CDR1 as KGHSH and CDR2 as LQKENI. There are 13 residues in the CDR3.

Measured by frequency, this clonotype is medium-sized. This chain links TRBV28 with TRBJ2-5; TCRdb indicates TRBD1, and absent DNA this call remains unverified. The germline CDR1 and CDR2 sequences are MDHEN and SYDVKM. This CDR3 has 14 residues. Here the CDR3 reads CASSFRTGRETQYF. The full variable domain, with the rest looked up from reference TRBV28 and TRBJ2-5, is DVKVTQSSRYLVKRTGEKVFLECVQDMDHENMFWYRQDPGLGLRLIYFSYDVKMKEKGDIPEGYSVSREKKERFSLILESASTNQTSMYLCASSFRTGRETQYFGPGTRLLVL.

This clonotype ranks as medium-sized in terms of frequency. This chain links TRBV4-2 with TRBJ2-7; the D call from TCRdb, TRBD2, cannot be confirmed without DNA. CDR1 LGHNA and CDR2 YNFKEQ come from the germline V gene. This CDR3 has 14 amino acids. The chain's CDR3 is CASSSTSGGYEQYF.

In terms of frequency, this clonotype is medium-sized. The rearrangement links TRBV2 to TRBJ2-1; as DNA is missing, the TRBD2 call by TCRdb cannot be tested. The CDR3 is 16 amino acids. Germline loops: CDR1 SNHLY, CDR2 FYNNEI. The CDR3 loop reads CASSPLSSGDYNEQFF. Combining the CDR3 with reference TRBV2 and TRBJ2-1 gives the whole variable domain EPEVTQTPSHQVTQMGQEVILRCVPISNHLYFYWYRQILGQKVEFLVSFYNNEISEKSEIFDDQFSVERPDGSNFTLKIRSTKLEDSAMYFCASSPLSSGDYNEQFFGPGTRLTVL.

Its frequency marks this clonotype as medium-sized. The chain couples TRBV30 to TRBJ1-1; TCRdb returns TRBD1, unconfirmable since there is no DNA. Germline CDR1 GTSNPN, CDR2 SVGIG (reference sequence). CDR3 size: 11 residues. Here the CDR3 reads CAWSGQTEAFF.

This clonotype counts as medium-sized by frequency. The CDR3 loop is CASSQGVAANTGELFF. V and J are TRBV3-1 and TRBJ2-2; TCRdb proposes TRBD2, but this gene call is untestable without DNA. The CDR3 is made up of 16 amino acids. From germline, CDR1 is LGHDT and CDR2 YNNKEL (reference sequence).

This clonotype shows up as medium-sized (0.01 to 0.1%) by frequency. The J gene is TRBJ1-2, the V gene TRBV28; TCRdb designates TRBD1, a call that cannot be tested without DNA. Germline V lookup: CDR1 MDHEN, CDR2 SYDVKM. The CDR3 has 14 residues. CDR3 sequence reads: CASSPPTGYYGYTF.

This clonotype registers medium-sized (0.01 to 0.1%) by frequency. The gene calls are TRBV28 and TRBJ2-7; without DNA, the TCRdb call of TRBD2 cannot be checked. From germline, CDR1 is MDHEN and CDR2 SYDVKM. This CDR3 spans 13 amino acids. The CDR3 protein is CATVLAGAYEQYF.

This chain joins TRBV19 and TRBJ1-4; TCRdb's D call of TRBD1 is untestable without DNA. Germline V gene sequence: CDR1 LNHDA, CDR2 SQIVND (reference sequence). The CDR3 covers 13 residues. The CDR3: CVTRQGRNEKLFF.